These T cell receptor beta chains were read from a single sample in a study of T cell repertoires in cytomegalovirus infection. TCRdb independently ran MiXCR on the reads; one entry per CDR3 protein. The repertoire holds 130,000 or so distinct CDR3 sequences, with about 6% as singletons. The sequencing sample was made of PBMCs. The receptors derive from a human donor in good health (CMV status not recorded). Some clones in this sample may be carry-over from other donors' samples. Both conserved end residues are part of each CDR3. The D gene is left open where the match is weak. Rows give clone size only sometimes, using once, few, many, or a class for an expanded clone.

J: TRBJ1-2
D: -
V: TRBV6-1
size: -
DNA: TGTGCCAGCACTGAGGGAAGTCGAGGCTACACCTTC
CDR3: CASTEGSRGYTF

J: TRBJ2-2
D: -
V: TRBV7-2
size: many
DNA: TGTGCCAGCAGCTTGCAGGGACAGAACACCGGGGAGCTGTTTTTT
CDR3: CASSLQGQNTGELFF

J: TRBJ2-5
D: -
V: TRBV29-1
size: many
DNA: TGCAGCGTTGGAAAGACCCGGGGGGAGACCCAGTACTTC
CDR3: CSVGKTRGETQYF

J: TRBJ2-6
D: -
V: TRBV6-1
size: many
DNA: TGTGCCAGCAGTACGCGGGATCCTCCTGGGGCCAACGTCCTGACTTTC
CDR3: CASSTRDPPGANVLTF

J: TRBJ1-4
D: TRBD1
V: TRBV7-2
size: many
DNA: TGTGCCAGCAGCCACCAAAACCGGGACAGGGGAAAACTGTTTTTT
CDR3: CASSHQNRDRGKLFF

J: TRBJ2-7
D: -
V: TRBV20-1
size: many
DNA: TGCAGTGCTAGAAATTTCGGGGACGGCCCCTACGAGCAGTACTTC
CDR3: CSARNFGDGPYEQYF

J: TRBJ1-5
D: TRBD1
V: TRBV30
size: many
DNA: TGTGCCTGGAGCGCCGGGACAGTGAATAGGAGCAATCAGCCCCAGCATTTT
CDR3: CAWSAGTVNRSNQPQHF

J: TRBJ1-4
D: TRBD1
V: TRBV28
size: many
DNA: TGTGCCAGCAGCACTAGCGGACAGGGTGAAAAACTGTTTTTT
CDR3: CASSTSGQGEKLFF

J: TRBJ2-6
D: -
V: TRBV7-2
size: many
DNA: TGTGCCAGCAGCCGTACAGGGCCTGGGGCCAACGTCCTGACTTTC
CDR3: CASSRTGPGANVLTF

J: TRBJ1-5
D: -
V: TRBV7-8
size: many
DNA: TGTGCCAGCAGCTTAGTGGAGGGGACCAATCAGCCCCAGCATTTT
CDR3: CASSLVEGTNQPQHF

J: TRBJ2-2
D: -
V: TRBV7-3
size: many
DNA: TGTGCCAGCAGCTTAATGTCAGGGGACACCGGGGAGCTGTTTTTT
CDR3: CASSLMSGDTGELFF

J: TRBJ2-1
D: TRBD2
V: TRBV5-4
size: many
DNA: TGTGCCAGCAGCTTAGCGGGGGTTACCTACAATGAGCAGTTCTTC
CDR3: CASSLAGVTYNEQFF